Presented here are 23 T cell receptor beta chains from one specimen sequenced in a study of regulatory T cells in long-lasting Graves disease. The sample's time point: newly diagnosed GD, antithyroid drugs for less than 3 months. From RNA extracted from PBMCs, the TCR library was made. Libraries of TCR beta came from iRepertoire HTBI primers plus Arm-PCR of CDR3 regions. TCRdb fed the multiplex PCR reads into MiXCR, producing one record per CDR3 protein. Of about 400,000 distinct CDR3 sequences in the sample, 15% to 20% are singletons; the top ten hold around 20%. The same data also went into a second study, on T cells in Graves' hyperthyroidism and ophthalmopathy.

Specimen: peripheral blood mononuclear cells (PBMCs), collected at new diagnosis, from a patient treated with antithyroid drugs. The receptors originated from a woman aged 18-29 years with Graves disease.

In this sample, this clonotype turned up a few times. This chain connects TRBV6-2 or TRBV6-3 to TRBJ2-2; 7 bases map to TRBD2. The V segment lost 5 bases and the J segment 6 bases; nucleotides outside the gene matches: 21. This CDR3 has 19 residues. CDR1 and CDR2 (germline): MNHEY, SVGEGT. Here the CDR3 DNA reads TGTGCCAGCAGTGAAGTAGGAAGCCAGATCGGACTAGTGCCCGGGGAGCTGTTTTTT. The encoded protein is CASSEVGSQIGLVPGELFF.

V is TRBV20-1 and J is TRBJ2-1; 11 bases map to TRBD2. The CDR3 contains 16 residues. V trimming: 5 bases; J trimming: 7 bases; junction bases outside the gene matches: 13. Germline CDR1 is DFQATT and CDR2 is SNEGSKA (reference sequence). CDR3: CSARAYLAGGQNEQFF. The CDR3 DNA follows: TGCAGTGCTCGAGCCTATTTAGCGGGGGGGCAAAATGAGCAGTTCTTC.

The rearrangement joins TRBV2 to TRBJ2-3, with TRBD2 matching 8 bases. The CDR3 contains 13 residues. Germline assignment: CDR1 SNHLY and CDR2 FYNNEI. V gave up 6 bases and J gave up 8 bases; unmatched junction bases: 7. Here the CDR3 DNA reads TGTGCCAGCAGACTAGCGGCCGAAGGTACGCAGTATTTT. As protein: CASRLAAEGTQYF.

This clonotype was counted ten times or more. V usage is TRBV20-1 and J usage is TRBJ2-3; TRBD2 aligns across 9 bases. The closer fit of TRBJ2-7 to the DNA end suggests the J call may be wrong. Per germline, CDR1 DFQATT and CDR2 SNEGSKA (reference sequence). The CDR3 runs 15 residues. The CDR3 region has the DNA TGCAGTGCTAGGGGGCGGGGGGGTGGATCCTACGAGCAGTACTTC. Translating it yields CSARGRGGGSYEQYF.

The chain recombines TRBV5-1 with TRBJ2-3; unclear D gene. The germline V and J ends were trimmed by 4 bases and 0 bases, with 12 bases remaining between them. Per the germline V gene, CDR1 is SGHRS and CDR2 is YFSETQ. The length of the CDR3 is 15 residues. CDR3 loop: CASSRAGYSTDTQYF. The DNA of the CDR3 is TGCGCCAGCAGCCGAGCTGGGTACAGCACAGATACGCAGTATTTT.

This clonotype was seen many times. The CDR3 reads CSVQRGQWADTQYF. The CDR3, as DNA: TGCAGCGTCCAGCGGGGTCAATGGGCAGATACGCAGTATTTT. This chain joins TRBV29-1 and TRBJ2-3; 7 bases align to TRBD2. Germline-derived CDR1 and CDR2 are SQVTM and ANQGSEA. After removal of 6 bases from V and 4 bases from J, the junction contained 10 bases not matched to a gene. CDR3 size: 14 residues.

This clonotype was seen ten or more times. Here the CDR3 DNA reads TGTGCCAGCAGCTTAGTAGCGGGACCCGAAGCTTTCTTT. As protein: CASSLVAGPEAFF. This chain joins TRBV7-2 and TRBJ1-1; a possible D gene is TRBD1 (5 bases). V was pared by 1 base and J by 8 bases, with 11 bases between. CDR3 length: 13 residues. From germline, CDR1 is SGHTA and CDR2 FQGNSA.

This clonotype was picked up one time. A much larger clone lies one base from this, so it may be a read error. The chain has TRBV7-8 and TRBJ2-5; the D gene is possibly TRBD2 (5 bases). The CDR3 covers 15 residues. Germline assignment: CDR1 SGHVS and CDR2 FQNEAQ. The V and J ends lost 3 bases and 3 bases respectively, with 14 bases between them. The CDR3 DNA follows: TGTGCCAGCAGCTTCGAACCTAGCAGAAAAGAGACCCAGTACTTC. This translates into CASSFEPSRKETQYF.

This clonotype has just a few counts. The gene calls are TRBV6-1 and TRBJ1-2, with 7 nucleotides matching TRBD1. The CDR3 covers 13 residues. Germline loops: CDR1 MNHNS, CDR2 SASEGT. V was pared by 4 bases and J by 8 bases, with 7 bases of the junction left unmatched. CDR3 loop: CASSGDRAGGYTF. The CDR3 coding sequence is TGTGCCAGCAGTGGAGACAGGGCGGGCGGCTACACCTTC.

Concerning this clonotype itself: Since a much larger clone is just one base distant, this may be a read error. The J gene is TRBJ2-7, the V gene TRBV12-3 or TRBV12-4, with 7 bases that match TRBD2. The CDR3 covers 13 residues. V was pared by 5 bases and J by 7 bases, with 8 bases of the junction left unmatched. The CDR3 sequence: CASSGAGEGEQYF. The DNA of the CDR3 is TGTGCCAGCAGTGGGGCGGGGGAGGGTGAGCAGTACTTC.

This clonotype was recorded at least ten times. V is TRBV18 and J is TRBJ1-2; tentative D call: TRBD1 (5 bases). This CDR3 region has 15 residues. CDR1 and CDR2 from the germline V gene are KGHSH and LQKENI. Trimming took 0 bases from V and 6 from J, leaving 14 bases between them. The chain's CDR3 is CASSPPLSIGDGYTF. DNA for the CDR3: TGTGCCAGCTCACCACCCCTGTCAATAGGGGATGGCTACACCTTC. Full variable domain (outside the CDR3, taken from reference TRBV18 and TRBJ1-2): NAGVMQNPRHLVRRRGQEARLRCSPMKGHSHVYWYRQLPEEGLKFMVYLQKENIIDESGMPKERFSAEFPKEGPSILRIQQVVRGDSAAYFCASSPPLSIGDGYTFGSGTRLTVV.

This clonotype was seen repeatedly, ten times or more. This chain uses TRBV6-1 with TRBJ2-7, with 12 bases identical to TRBD2. Germline CDR1 reads MNHNS; CDR2 reads SASEGT. The CDR3 loop spans 14 amino acids. J was trimmed by 2 bases and V by 6 bases; bases with no gene match: 2. The CDR3 spells CASSGLAGTYEQYF. In nucleotides, the CDR3 is TGTGCCAGCAGCGGACTAGCGGGGACCTACGAGCAGTACTTC.

Only one count was recorded for this clonotype. The rearrangement links TRBV29-1 to TRBJ1-2; tentative D call: TRBD1 (6 bases). This CDR3 has 15 residues. The V end lost 6 bases, the J end lost 2 bases, and 19 bases lay between the germline ends. Germline-derived CDR1 and CDR2 are SQVTM and ANQGSEA. CDR3 loop: CSVATGSGANYGYTF. The CDR3 DNA reads TGCAGCGTGGCAACAGGGTCTGGGGCCAACTATGGCTACACCTTC.

This clonotype was seen repeatedly, ten times or more. The chain is built from TRBV2 and TRBJ1-1, with 8 bases fitting TRBD1. The V gene end was trimmed by 8 bases and the J gene end by 1 base; junction bases not matched to a gene: 6. This CDR3 contains 14 residues. In germline, CDR1 is SNHLY, CDR2 FYNNEI. CDR3 residues: CASVKDRGNTEAFF. For the CDR3, the DNA is TGTGCCAGCGTTAAAGACAGGGGGAACACTGAAGCTTTCTTT. The full variable domain, rest sourced from reference TRBV2 and TRBJ1-1, is EPEVTQTPSHQVTQMGQEVILRCVPISNHLYFYWYRQILGQKVEFLVSFYNNEISEKSEIFDDQFSVERPDGSNFTLKIRSTKLEDSAMYFCASVKDRGNTEAFFGQGTRLTVV.

The count of this clonotype is one. Lacking the conserved final phenylalanine or tryptophan, this CDR3 likely reflects a read error. The chain is built from TRBV27 and TRBJ1-3; D remains unclear. With 4 bases removed from V and 4 bases from J, the gap between germline ends came to 5 bases. This CDR3 comprises 12 residues. Germline CDR1 MNHEY, CDR2 SMNVEV (reference sequence). CDR3 amino acids: CASSSGGNTIYS. The DNA of the CDR3 is TGTGCCAGCAGTTCCGGAGGAAACACCATATATTCT.

V gene TRBV6-2 or TRBV6-3 combines with J gene TRBJ2-7, with TRBD1 identical over 7 bases. CDR3 length equals 13 residues. J lost 9 bases, V lost 10 bases, and 15 bases had no gene match. In germline, CDR1 is MNHEY, CDR2 SVGEGT. CDR3 loop: CATFGQVSAAQYF. The DNA of the CDR3 is TGTGCCACCTTCGGACAGGTTTCTGCGGCGCAGTACTTC.

This clonotype was seen many times. This sequence joins TRBV20-1 and TRBJ2-1, with 8 positions matching TRBD1. Germline CDR1 reads DFQATT; CDR2 reads SNEGSKA (reference sequence). There are 14 residues in the CDR3. Trimming took 3 bases from V and 4 from J; bases not matched to a gene: 5. The CDR3 loop is CSASRTGIYNEQFF. In DNA form, the CDR3 reads TGCAGTGCTAGTCGGACAGGGATTTACAATGAGCAGTTCTTC.

The gene calls are TRBV19 and TRBJ2-1; the D gene is possibly TRBD2 (5 bases). The CDR3 runs 13 residues. The germline V gene encodes CDR1 LNHDA and CDR2 SQIVND (reference sequence). Trimming left V 9 bases short and J 4 bases short, with 13 bases between. The CDR3 reads CARHQRNYNEQFF. DNA of the CDR3: TGTGCCAGACACCAGCGGAATTACAATGAGCAGTTCTTC.

The sample holds many counts of this clonotype. J is TRBJ2-3 and V is TRBV24-1; D unresolved. Germline CDR1 is KGHDR and CDR2 is SFDVKD. CDR3 length: 14 residues. Trimming left V 4 bases short and J 0 bases short, with 7 bases between. The CDR3 here is CATSDRDSTDTQYF. The CDR3 region has the DNA TGTGCCACCAGTGACCGCGACAGCACAGATACGCAGTATTTT.

This clonotype showed up many times. The chain carries TRBV3-1 and TRBJ2-3; 8 nucleotides align to TRBD2. Looked up from germline, CDR1 is LGHDT and CDR2 is YNNKEL (reference sequence). There are 15 residues in the CDR3. V shed 6 bases and J 2 bases; nucleotides not matched to a gene: 7. The CDR3 spells CASSLVAGLTDTQYF. CDR3 DNA sequence: TGTGCCAGCAGTCTTGTAGCGGGACTCACAGATACGCAGTATTTT.

A note on this clonotype: Mismatch with germline at one junction end may stem from a read error. The chain has TRBV6-4 and TRBJ2-7; 8 bases fit TRBD1. The length of the CDR3 is 12 residues. The germline CDR1 and CDR2 sequences are MRHNA and SNTAGT. The CDR3 bases are TGTGCCAGCAGTGATACCCAGGGGGCAGAGGCCTTC. It codes for CASSDTQGAEAF.

This clonotype was recorded at least ten times. The chain uses TRBV7-3 and TRBJ2-1; 16 bases map to TRBD2. This CDR3 contains 16 residues. Germline V gives CDR1 SGHTA, CDR2 FQGTGA. V gave up 5 bases and J gave up 7 bases; unmatched junction bases: 5. The CDR3 DNA reads as TGTGCCAGCAGCGGAGGGACTAGCGGGAGGGGTAATGAGCAGTTCTTC. Its protein product is CASSGGTSGRGNEQFF.

This clonotype appeared many times. V usage is TRBV20-1 and J usage is TRBJ1-1; 8 nucleotides agree with TRBD1. Germline V gives CDR1 DFQATT, CDR2 SNEGSKA (reference sequence). J gave up 3 bases and V 3 bases, and 6 bases lay outside the gene matches. This CDR3 has 14 amino acids. The CDR3 nucleotides are TGCAGTGCTAGCCCCTCGGACAGGGACACTGAAGCTTTCTTT. It translates to CSASPSDRDTEAFF.